The 14 T cell receptor beta chains below come from one sample, sequenced in a study of T cell changes during pregnancy in multiple sclerosis. Clones were sequenced by immunoSEQ multiplex PCR, and TCRdb holds only the in-frame ones, with some missing. Among approximately 41,000 clones, approximately 90% were seen once, and the ten largest hold about 1.5%. The sequenced sample was PBMCs (not recorded whether the cells were cultured). The source of these receptors is a female donor with multiple sclerosis, enrolled in a pregnancy study.

The genes are TRBV5-1 and TRBJ2-7; TRBD1 aligns across 8 bases. Per the germline V gene, CDR1 is SGHRS and CDR2 is YFSETQ. CDR3 length: 15 residues. V lost 1 base and J lost 5; bases outside the gene matches: 8. The CDR3 DNA is TGCGCCAGCAGCTTGCTGTGGGACAGGATACACGAGCAGTACTTC. Translation gives CASSLLWDRIHEQYF.

This clone was detected only a few times. The chain is built from TRBV15 and TRBJ2-1; TRBD2 aligns across 8 bases. The CDR3 length is 15 residues. J lost 7 bases, V lost 3 bases, and 8 bases had no gene match. Germline V gene sequence: CDR1 LNHNV, CDR2 YYDKDF (reference sequence). CDR3 nucleotide sequence: TGTGCCACCAGCAGGTCGAGCGGGAGTCATAATGAGCAGTTCTTC. Protein: CATSRSSGSHNEQFF.

V and J are TRBV11-2 and TRBJ2-1; D might be TRBD1 or TRBD2, each matching 5 bases. The germline gives CDR1 SGHAT, CDR2 FQNNGV. The CDR3 runs to 15 residues. V lost 5 bases to trimming and J lost 6 bases, with 17 bases between them. CDR3 in DNA: TGTGCCAGCAGCCCACTCCGGGGACGGCGCAATGAGCAGTTCTTC. Translated, it gives CASSPLRGRRNEQFF.

This clone was counted between two and nine times. CDR3 sequence (DNA): TGCGCCAGCAGTGAGTCGGGCGGGGGAGAGACCCAGTACTTC. This codes for CASSESGGGETQYF. This chain uses TRBV10-1 with TRBJ2-5, with TRBD2 matching over 7 bases. J gave up 4 bases and V 0 bases, and 2 bases lay outside the gene matches. The CDR3 loop spans 14 amino acids. From germline, CDR1 is WNHNN and CDR2 SYGVQD (reference sequence).

V gene TRBV6-1 combines with J gene TRBJ2-1, with 7 bases aligning to TRBD1. Losses at the gene ends were 0 bases for V and 6 bases for J; bases not matched to a gene: 5. Germline V gene data show CDR1 as MNHNS and CDR2 as SASEGT. This CDR3 spans 15 amino acids. DNA of the CDR3: TGTGCCAGCAGTGAAGCGCTGTCAGGGGGCAATGAGCAGTTCTTC. Translation gives CASSEALSGGNEQFF.

In DNA, the CDR3 is TGTGCCAGCACCCTACTCCCAGGACAGAACTACGAGCAGTACTTC. Amino acids: CASTLLPGQNYEQYF. The chain carries TRBV6-6 and TRBJ2-7; TRBD1 is a possible D gene (6 bases). The CDR3 totals 15 residues. V shed 7 bases and J shed 3 bases, with 19 bases lying between them. From germline, CDR1 is MNHNY and CDR2 SVGAGI (reference sequence).

This chain uses TRBV6-1 with TRBJ2-3, with 7 bases aligning to TRBD2. From germline, CDR1 is MNHNS and CDR2 SASEGT. CDR3 length: 15 amino acids. The J segment lost 2 bases and the V segment lost 5 bases, leaving 7 bases of the junction unmatched. The CDR3 protein is CASSPWGGITDTQYF. DNA for the CDR3: TGTGCCAGCAGTCCCTGGGGGGGAATCACAGATACGCAGTATTTT.

The V call is TRBV10-2, the J call TRBJ2-7, with 8 bases lining up with TRBD2. CDR3 length equals 16 residues. The trim removed 3 bases at V and 2 bases at J, leaving 9 bases unmatched. Germline V gives CDR1 WSHSY, CDR2 SAAADI. The CDR3 is CASSESRLAGAYEQYF. The CDR3 DNA follows: TGCGCCAGCAGTGAATCGAGGCTAGCGGGTGCCTACGAGCAGTACTTC.

This clone was observed once. This chain joins TRBV9 and TRBJ2-5; 8 bases align to TRBD2. J was trimmed by 5 bases and V by 4 bases; bases with no gene match: 19. The CDR3 length is 18 residues. The germline V gene encodes CDR1 SGDLS and CDR2 YYNGEE. Here the CDR3 DNA reads TGTGCCAGCAGCCCCCACAGCGGGAGCCTTCCTAGTGGGGAGACCCAGTACTTC. It codes for CASSPHSGSLPSGETQYF.

The chain combines TRBV19 with TRBJ2-1; 10 nucleotides line up with TRBD2. This CDR3 has 15 residues. V shed 8 bases and J 2 bases; nucleotides not matched to a gene: 6. CDR1 and CDR2 from the germline V gene are LNHDA and SQIVND (reference sequence). CDR3 DNA: TGTGCCAGTCAAAGCGGGAGGGCCACCTACAATGAGCAGTTCTTC. Protein sequence: CASQSGRATYNEQFF.

This chain connects TRBV6-1 to TRBJ1-1, with 7 bases aligning to TRBD1. The CDR3 has 13 amino acids. In germline, CDR1 is MNHNS, CDR2 SASEGT. With 6 bases clipped from V and 11 bases from J, the junction kept 12 bases outside the gene matches. The CDR3: CASRVDREGGAFF. For the CDR3, the DNA is TGTGCCAGCAGAGTCGACAGGGAGGGGGGGGCTTTCTTT.

J is TRBJ1-2 and V is TRBV4-1; D uncertain. CDR1 is MGHRA and CDR2 is YSYEKL in the germline V gene. The CDR3 contains 15 residues. Trimming left V 1 base short and J 7 bases short, with 16 bases between. The CDR3: CASSQVFEGKSGYTF. The DNA for the CDR3 is TGCGCCAGCAGCCAAGTCTTCGAGGGAAAGAGTGGCTACACCTTC.

The chain carries TRBV5-1 and TRBJ2-7; 9 bases line up with TRBD1. After removal of 3 bases from V and 3 bases from J, the junction contained 7 bases not matched to a gene. CDR1 SGHRS and CDR2 YFSETQ come from the germline V gene. CDR3 size: 15 residues. The CDR3: CASSSGTGYIYEQYF. CDR3 sequence (DNA): TGCGCCAGCAGCTCCGGGACAGGGTATATCTACGAGCAGTACTTC. Complete variable domain (other parts from reference TRBV5-1 and TRBJ2-7): KAGVTQTPRYLIKTRGQQVTLSCSPISGHRSVSWYQQTPGQGLQFLFEYFSETQRNKGNFPGRFSGRQFSNSRSEMNVSTLELGDSALYLCASSSGTGYIYEQYFGPGTRLTVT.

The rearrangement links TRBV4-1 to TRBJ1-4, with D tentatively TRBD1 (5 bases). Looked up from germline, CDR1 is MGHRA and CDR2 is YSYEKL. This CDR3 spans 16 amino acids. Trimming stripped 0 bases from V and 7 bases from J, with 15 bases between. This CDR3 is CASSQDRGAGGEKLFF. CDR3 in DNA: TGCGCCAGCAGCCAAGATCGAGGGGCGGGTGGTGAAAAACTGTTTTTT.